This T cell receptor (beta chain) was captured by sequencing in a study of T cell clusters in autoimmune cytopenias. Study-level points and caveats: Active autoimmune hepatitis patients had approximately 3-fold fewer exclusive TRB clusters than healthy donors. Primary autoimmune cytopenia patients seemingly lacked the physiological T cell clusters found in healthy donors. TRB repertoire shifts in secondary cytopenia and chronic lymphocytic leukemia mostly reflected lymphoma, not autoimmunity.

TRB amplification used roughly 250 ng of peripheral blood genomic DNA. One tube held mixed TRB-A and TRB-B primer pools for touch-down PCR. No DNA is given; TCRdb re-called the multiplex PCR reads and lists each CDR3 protein once. The sample is made up of around 8,000 distinct CDR3 sequences, and the top ten hold roughly 3.2% of it. The CDR3 is made up of 14 amino acids. Germline CDR1 KGHSH, CDR2 LQKENI. This clonotype is classed as medium-sized (0.01 to 0.1%) by frequency. What it binds is not known. The sequencing sample was made of peripheral blood. The V gene is TRBV18, the J gene TRBJ2-2; the TRBD1 assignment by TCRdb is unverifiable without DNA. The TCR originated in a human donor with an autoimmune cytopenia or autoimmune hepatitis (not recorded which). The CDR3 protein is CASSPQTGDGELFF.